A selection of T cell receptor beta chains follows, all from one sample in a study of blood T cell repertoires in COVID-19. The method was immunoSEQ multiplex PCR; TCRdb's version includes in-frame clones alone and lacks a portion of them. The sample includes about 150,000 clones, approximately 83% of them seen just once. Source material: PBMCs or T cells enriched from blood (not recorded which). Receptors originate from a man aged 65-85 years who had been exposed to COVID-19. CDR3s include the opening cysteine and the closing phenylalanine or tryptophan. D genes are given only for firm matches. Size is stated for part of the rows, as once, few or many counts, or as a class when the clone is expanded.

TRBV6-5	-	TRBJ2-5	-	CASGGVETQYF	TGTGCCAGCGGAGGGGTCGAGACCCAGTACTTC
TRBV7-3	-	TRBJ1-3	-	CASSPGGLAGNTIYF	TGTGCCAGCAGCCCGGGGGGTCTAGCGGGAAACACCATATATTTT
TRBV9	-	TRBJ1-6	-	CASSPFDSSYNSPLHF	TGTGCCAGCAGCCCCTTCGATAGCTCCTATAATTCACCCCTCCACTTT
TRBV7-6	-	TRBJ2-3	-	CASSSTGFFSTDTQYF	TGTGCCAGCAGCTCAACAGGCTTCTTTAGCACAGATACGCAGTATTTT
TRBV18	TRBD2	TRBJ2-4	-	CASSPPPGLAGGSKNIQYF	TGTGCCAGCTCACCACCGCCCGGCCTAGCGGGAGGTTCCAAAAACATTCAGTACTTC
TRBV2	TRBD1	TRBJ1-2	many	CASLGTVFYGYTF	TGTGCCAGCCTAGGGACAGTCTTCTATGGCTACACCTTC
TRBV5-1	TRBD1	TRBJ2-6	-	CASSLISGGSGANVLTF	TGCGCCAGCAGCTTGATCTCAGGGGGATCTGGGGCCAACGTCCTGACTTTC
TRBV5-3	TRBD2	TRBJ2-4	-	CARSLTSGLKNIQYF	TGTGCCAGAAGCTTGACTAGCGGCCTCAAAAACATTCAGTACTTC
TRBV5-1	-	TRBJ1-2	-	CASSPEPDRPLYGYTF	TGCGCCAGCAGCCCGGAACCCGACAGACCACTTTATGGCTACACCTTC
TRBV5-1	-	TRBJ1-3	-	CASSANTGSGNTIYF	TGCGCCAGCAGCGCAAATACAGGGTCTGGAAACACCATATATTTT
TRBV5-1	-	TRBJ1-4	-	CASSLQGGEKLFF	TGCGCCAGCAGCTTGCAAGGGGGTGAAAAACTGTTTTTT
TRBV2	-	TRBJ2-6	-	CASTGQPAGANVLTF	TGTGCCAGCACCGGACAGCCGGCTGGGGCCAACGTCCTGACTTTC
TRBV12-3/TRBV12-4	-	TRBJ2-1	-	CASRGASGNEQFF	TGTGCCAGCAGGGGAGCCTCTGGGAATGAGCAGTTCTTC
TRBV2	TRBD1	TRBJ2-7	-	CASSERTGGSEQYF	TGTGCCAGCAGTGAACGGACAGGGGGAAGCGAGCAGTACTTC
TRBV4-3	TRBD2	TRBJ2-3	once	CASSQDEGLAGATDTQYF	TGCGCCAGCAGCCAAGATGAGGGACTAGCGGGCGCCACAGATACGCAGTATTTT
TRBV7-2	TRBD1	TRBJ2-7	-	CASSLGTGNYEQYF	TGTGCCAGCAGCTTAGGGACAGGGAACTACGAGCAGTACTTC
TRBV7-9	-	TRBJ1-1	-	CASSWDWKGEAFF	TGTGCCAGCAGCTGGGACTGGAAGGGTGAAGCTTTCTTT